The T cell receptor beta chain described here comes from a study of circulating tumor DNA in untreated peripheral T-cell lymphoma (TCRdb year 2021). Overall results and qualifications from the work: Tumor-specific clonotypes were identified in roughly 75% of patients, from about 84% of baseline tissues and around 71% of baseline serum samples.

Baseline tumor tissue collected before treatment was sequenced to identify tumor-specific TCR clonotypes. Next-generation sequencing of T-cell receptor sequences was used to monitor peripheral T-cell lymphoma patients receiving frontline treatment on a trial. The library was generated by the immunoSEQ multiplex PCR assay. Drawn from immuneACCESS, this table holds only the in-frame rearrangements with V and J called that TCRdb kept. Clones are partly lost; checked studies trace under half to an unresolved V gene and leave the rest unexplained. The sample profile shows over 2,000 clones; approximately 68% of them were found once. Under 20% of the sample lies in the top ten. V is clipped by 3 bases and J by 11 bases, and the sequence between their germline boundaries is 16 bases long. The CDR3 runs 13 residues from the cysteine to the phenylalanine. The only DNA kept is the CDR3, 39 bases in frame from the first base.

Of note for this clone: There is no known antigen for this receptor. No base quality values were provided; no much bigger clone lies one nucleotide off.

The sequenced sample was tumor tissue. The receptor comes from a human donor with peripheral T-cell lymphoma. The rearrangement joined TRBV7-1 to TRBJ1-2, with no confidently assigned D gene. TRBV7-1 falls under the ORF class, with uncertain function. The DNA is TGTGCCAGCAGCTCCTATCGATGGGAGGGTTACACCTTC. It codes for CASSSYRWEGYTF.